One and the same sample provided the 14 T cell receptor beta chains below, sequenced in a study of blood T cells in healthy people across ages. Combining a sample-barcoded 5' primer with a J-beta primer mix, a second PCR ran for roughly 6 to 12 cycles. TCRdb reanalysed the 5' RACE reads using MiXCR and keeps one entry per CDR3 protein. The sample shows 660,000 or so distinct CDR3 sequences, 58% of them seen only once. Material: blood. These receptors all stem from a man between 60 and 75 years old in good health.

The chain has TRBV12-3 or TRBV12-4 and TRBJ2-1, with 7 bases fitting TRBD2. J was trimmed by 7 bases and V by 6 bases; bases with no gene match: 15. The length of the CDR3 is 16 residues. Written as DNA, the CDR3 is TGTGCCAGCAGCTCGCAGGGAGCGGGGTTAGGAAATGAGCAGTTCTTC. This gives the protein CASSSQGAGLGNEQFF.

Of note for this clonotype: One end of the junction is discordant with germline, which a read error may explain. The chain joins TRBV7-2 to TRBJ1-6; maybe TRBD1 (6 bases). This CDR3 has 16 residues. The germline CDR1 and CDR2 sequences are SGHTA and FQGNSA. CDR3 protein: CASSLVPFPGDSPLHF. The CDR3 nucleotides read TGCGCCAGCAGCTTAGTCCCATTTCCAGGGGACTCACCCCTCCACTTT.

Notes on this clonotype: One end of the junction fails to match germline, which may point to a read error. The V call is TRBV5-1, the J call TRBJ2-5, with D possibly TRBD1 on 6 matching bases. CDR1 is SGHRS and CDR2 is YFSETQ in the germline V gene. The CDR3 spans 14 residues. The CDR3: CASCPGTNQEIQYF. The CDR3, as DNA: TGCGCCAGCTGCCCAGGGACAAATCAAGAGATCCAGTACTTC.

This clonotype was found a few times. This chain connects TRBV7-2 to TRBJ1-5; TRBD1 agrees at 7 bases. Losses at the gene ends were 3 bases for V and 1 base for J; bases not matched to a gene: 6. The CDR3 is made up of 16 amino acids. Germline V lookup: CDR1 SGHTA, CDR2 FQGNSA. CDR3 region: CASSFTGERSNQPQHF. CDR3 sequence (DNA): TGTGCCAGCAGCTTCACAGGGGAAAGGAGCAATCAGCCCCAGCATTTT.

CDR3 region: CASSPTGLSGTDTQYF. The CDR3 DNA is TGCGCCAGCAGCCCGACAGGTTTATCCGGCACAGATACGCAGTATTTT. The chain carries TRBV5-1 and TRBJ2-3, with D tentatively TRBD1 (6 bases). Trimming removed 4 bases from V and 1 base from J, with 16 bases in between. Germline V CDR1 and CDR2: SGHRS, YFSETQ. This CDR3 is built from 16 residues.

J is TRBJ2-5 and V is TRBV29-1; 8 bases map to TRBD2. The CDR3 loop spans 12 amino acids. V lost 3 bases to trimming and J lost 4 bases; unmatched junction nucleotides: 1. Looked up from germline, CDR1 is SQVTM and CDR2 is ANQGSEA. This CDR3 reads CSVDSGGETQYF. The CDR3 DNA reads as TGCAGCGTTGACAGCGGGGGAGAGACCCAGTACTTC.

This clonotype turned up a few times. The chain employs TRBV20-1 and TRBJ2-5; D unclear. Deletions cut 7 bases from V and 7 bases from J, with 13 bases between. The CDR3 sequence is 11 residues long. From germline, CDR1 is DFQATT and CDR2 SNEGSKA (reference sequence). CDR3 residues: CSVTRSGTQYF. As DNA, the CDR3 is TGCAGTGTTACACGATCAGGGACCCAGTACTTC.

The gene calls are TRBV4-1 and TRBJ2-4, with D perhaps TRBD1 (5 bases). Germline V CDR1 and CDR2: MGHRA, YSYEKL. The CDR3 is 15 amino acids. V gave up 4 bases and J gave up 2 bases, with 12 bases separating them. The CDR3 nucleotides read TGCGCCAGCAGCCCGGGCAGGGTAACCAAAAACATTCAGTACTTC. Translation: CASSPGRVTKNIQYF.

CDR3 in DNA: TGTGCCAGCACCCAGGACAGTTTTTTGGGCTACACCTTC. Translation gives CASTQDSFLGYTF. This chain joins TRBV2 and TRBJ1-2; D possibly corresponds to TRBD1 (6 bases). This CDR3 contains 13 residues. Germline V CDR1 and CDR2: SNHLY, FYNNEI. Trimming took off 7 bases at V and 8 bases at J, with 17 bases between the two ends.

CDR3 nucleotides: TGCGCCAGCGGGGGCGCCAAGGCCCCCTCCTACGAGCAGTACTTC. Its protein is CASGGAKAPSYEQYF. The V and J genes are TRBV5-1 and TRBJ2-7; D possibly corresponds to TRBD1 (6 bases). V gave up 7 bases and J gave up 0 bases, with 17 bases separating them. The length of the CDR3 is 15 residues. The germline CDR1 and CDR2 sequences are SGHRS and YFSETQ.

This chain uses TRBV4-2 with TRBJ2-5; 13 nucleotides match TRBD2. Matching the DNA end better, TRBJ2-7 makes the J call doubtful. The CDR3 totals 15 residues. Germline V gives CDR1 LGHNA, CDR2 YNFKEQ. The CDR3 nucleotides read TGTGCCAGCAGCCACACTAGCGGGGGGGCCTACGAGCAGTACTTC. The encoded protein is CASSHTSGGAYEQYF.

J is TRBJ1-2 and V is TRBV11-2; D possibly corresponds to TRBD1 (6 bases). Germline CDR1 and CDR2: SGHAT and FQNNGV. This CDR3 spans 14 amino acids. V gave up 5 bases and J gave up 5 bases, with 15 bases separating them. As DNA, the CDR3 is TGTGCCAGCAGCCCAAACAGGGATCTTTATGGCTACACCTTC. Translating it yields CASSPNRDLYGYTF. Based on the CDR3 plus reference TRBV11-2 and TRBJ1-2, the full variable domain is EAGVAQSPRYKIIEKRQSVAFWCNPISGHATLYWYQQILGQGPKLLIQFQNNGVVDDSQLPKDRFSAERLKGVDSTLKIQPAKLEDSAVYLCASSPNRDLYGYTFGSGTRLTVV.

This clonotype has more than one count but fewer than ten. The chain uses TRBV15 and TRBJ2-4; TRBD1 matches at 9 bases. The germline V gene has CDR1 LNHNV and CDR2 YYDKDF (reference sequence). V dropped 0 bases and J dropped 10; count of bases not matched to a gene: 7. CDR3 size: 15 residues. CDR3 amino acids: CATSRDPDRGEIQYF. As DNA, the CDR3 is TGTGCCACCAGCAGAGACCCGGACAGGGGAGAGATTCAGTACTTC.

This clonotype was observed a few times. The V and J genes are TRBV5-1 and TRBJ2-3; 7 positions agree with TRBD1. Germline lookup yields CDR1 SGHRS and CDR2 YFSETQ. There are 15 residues in the CDR3. V shed 0 bases, J shed 5 bases, and the junction held 6 bases outside the gene matches. CDR3 DNA sequence: TGCGCCAGCAGCTTGGCCGAGGGGGCTGGAGATACGCAGTATTTT. Its translation is CASSLAEGAGDTQYF.